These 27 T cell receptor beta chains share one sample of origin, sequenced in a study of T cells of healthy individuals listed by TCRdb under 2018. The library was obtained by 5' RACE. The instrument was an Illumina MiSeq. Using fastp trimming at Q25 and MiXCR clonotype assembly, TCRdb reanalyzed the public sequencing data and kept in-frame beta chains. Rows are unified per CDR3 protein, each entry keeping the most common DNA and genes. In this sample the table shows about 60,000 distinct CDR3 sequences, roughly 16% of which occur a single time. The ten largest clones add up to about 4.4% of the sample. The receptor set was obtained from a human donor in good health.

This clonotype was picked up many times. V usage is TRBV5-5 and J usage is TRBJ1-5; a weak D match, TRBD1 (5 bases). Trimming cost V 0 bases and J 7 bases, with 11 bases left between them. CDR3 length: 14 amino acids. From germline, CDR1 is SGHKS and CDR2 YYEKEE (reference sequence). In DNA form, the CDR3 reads TGTGCCAGCAGCTTGGCCGGGGGGAGGCAGCCCCAGCATTTT. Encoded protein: CASSLAGGRQPQHF. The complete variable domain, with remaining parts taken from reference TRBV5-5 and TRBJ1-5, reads DAGVTQSPTHLIKTRGQQVTLRCSPISGHKSVSWYQQVLGQGPQFIFQYYEKEERGRGNFPDRFSARQFPNYSSELNVNALLLGDSALYLCASSLAGGRQPQHFGDGTRLSIL.

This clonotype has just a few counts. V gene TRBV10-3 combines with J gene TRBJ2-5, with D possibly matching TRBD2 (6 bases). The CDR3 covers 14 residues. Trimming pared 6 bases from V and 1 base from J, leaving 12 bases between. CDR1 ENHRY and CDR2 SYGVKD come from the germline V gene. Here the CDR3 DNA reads TGTGCCATCAGGGCCGGTAGCGGCCAAGAGACCCAGTACTTC. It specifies CAIRAGSGQETQYF.

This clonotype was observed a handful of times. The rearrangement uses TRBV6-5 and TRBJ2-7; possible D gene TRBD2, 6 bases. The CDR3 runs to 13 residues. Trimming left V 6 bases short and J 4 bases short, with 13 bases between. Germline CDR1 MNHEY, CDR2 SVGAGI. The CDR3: CASRGEGRYEQYF. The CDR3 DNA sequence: TGTGCCAGCAGAGGTGAGGGGAGGTACGAGCAGTACTTC.

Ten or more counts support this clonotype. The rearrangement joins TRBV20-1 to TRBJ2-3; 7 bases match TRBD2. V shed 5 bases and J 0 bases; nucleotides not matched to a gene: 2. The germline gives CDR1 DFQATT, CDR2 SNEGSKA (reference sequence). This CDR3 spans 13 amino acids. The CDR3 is CSAGTTSTDTQYF. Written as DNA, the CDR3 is TGCAGTGCTGGGACTACTAGCACAGATACGCAGTATTTT.

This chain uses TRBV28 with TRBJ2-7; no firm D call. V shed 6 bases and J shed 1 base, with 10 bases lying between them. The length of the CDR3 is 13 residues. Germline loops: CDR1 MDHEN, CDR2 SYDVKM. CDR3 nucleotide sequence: TGTGCCAGCAGCCCTCTCTCTTCCTACGAGCAGTACTTC. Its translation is CASSPLSSYEQYF.

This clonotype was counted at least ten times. The DNA for the CDR3 is TGTGCCAGCAGCTATGGGACACCTTATGGCTACACCTTC. Translation gives CASSYGTPYGYTF. The chain employs TRBV7-9 and TRBJ1-2; D possibly corresponds to TRBD1 (6 bases). Germline assignment: CDR1 SEHNR and CDR2 FQNEAQ (reference sequence). The CDR3 has 13 amino acids. V lost 4 bases and J 5 bases, leaving 11 bases between the germline ends. Using reference TRBV7-9 and TRBJ1-2 for the parts outside the CDR3, the full variable domain is DTGVSQNPRHKITKRGQNVTFRCDPISEHNRLYWYRQTLGQGPEFLTYFQNEAQLEKSRLLSDRFSAERPKGSFSTLEIQRTEQGDSAMYLCASSYGTPYGYTFGSGTRLTVV.

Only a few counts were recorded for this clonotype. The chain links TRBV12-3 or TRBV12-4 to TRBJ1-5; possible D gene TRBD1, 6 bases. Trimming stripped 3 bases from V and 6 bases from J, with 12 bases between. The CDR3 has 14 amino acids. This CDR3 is CASSLRGAGQPQHF. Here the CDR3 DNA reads TGTGCCAGCAGTTTGCGGGGGGCTGGTCAGCCCCAGCATTTT.

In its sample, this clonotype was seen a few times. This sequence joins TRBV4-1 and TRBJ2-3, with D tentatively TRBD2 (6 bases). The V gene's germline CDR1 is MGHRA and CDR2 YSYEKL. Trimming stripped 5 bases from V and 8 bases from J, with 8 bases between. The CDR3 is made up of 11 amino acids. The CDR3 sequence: CASSTGGTQYF. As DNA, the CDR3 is TGCGCCAGCAGCACCGGGGGTACGCAGTATTTT.

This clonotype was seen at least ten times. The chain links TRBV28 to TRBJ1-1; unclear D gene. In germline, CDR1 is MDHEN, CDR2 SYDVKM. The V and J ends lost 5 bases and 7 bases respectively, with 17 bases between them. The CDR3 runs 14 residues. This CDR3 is CASSITVRRVEAFF. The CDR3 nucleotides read TGTGCCAGCAGTATCACAGTGCGCCGGGTTGAAGCTTTCTTT.

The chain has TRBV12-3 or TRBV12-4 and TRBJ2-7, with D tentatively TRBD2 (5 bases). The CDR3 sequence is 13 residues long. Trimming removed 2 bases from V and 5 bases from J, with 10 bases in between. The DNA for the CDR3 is TGTGCCAGCAGTTTAATCCGGGGTGACGAGCAGTACTTC. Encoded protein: CASSLIRGDEQYF.

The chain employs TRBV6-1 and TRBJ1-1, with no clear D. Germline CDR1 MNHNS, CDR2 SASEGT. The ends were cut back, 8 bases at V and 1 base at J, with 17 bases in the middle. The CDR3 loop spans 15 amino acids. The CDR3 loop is CASCPGTMGNTEAFF. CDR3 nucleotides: TGTGCCAGCTGCCCCGGTACGATGGGGAACACTGAAGCTTTCTTT.

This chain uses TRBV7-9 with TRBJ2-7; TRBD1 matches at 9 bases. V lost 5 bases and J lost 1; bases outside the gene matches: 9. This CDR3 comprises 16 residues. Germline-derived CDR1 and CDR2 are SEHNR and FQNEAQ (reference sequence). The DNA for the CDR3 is TGTGCCAGCAGCATTTTACCGGGACAGGGTTCCTACGAGCAGTACTTC. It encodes CASSILPGQGSYEQYF.

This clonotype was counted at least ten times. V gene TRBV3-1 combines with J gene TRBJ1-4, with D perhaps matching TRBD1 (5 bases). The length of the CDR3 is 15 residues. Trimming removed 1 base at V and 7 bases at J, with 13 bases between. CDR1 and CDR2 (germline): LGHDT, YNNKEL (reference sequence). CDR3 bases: TGTGCCAGCAGCCAAGTCCGGGGGGAAGGTGAAAAACTGTTTTTT. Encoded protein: CASSQVRGEGEKLFF. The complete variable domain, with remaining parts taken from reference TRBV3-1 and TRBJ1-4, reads DTAVSQTPKYLVTQMGNDKSIKCEQNLGHDTMYWYKQDSKKFLKIMFSYNNKELIINETVPNRFSPKSPDKAHLNLHINSLELGDSAVYFCASSQVRGEGEKLFFGSGTQLSVL.

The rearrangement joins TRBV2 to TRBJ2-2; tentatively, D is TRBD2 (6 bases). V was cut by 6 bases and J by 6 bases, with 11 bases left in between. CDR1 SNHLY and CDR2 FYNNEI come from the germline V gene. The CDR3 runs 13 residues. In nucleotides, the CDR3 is TGTGCCAGCAGGCGGGACTCCCCCGGGGAGCTGTTTTTT. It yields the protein CASRRDSPGELFF. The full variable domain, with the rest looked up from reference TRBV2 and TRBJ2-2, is EPEVTQTPSHQVTQMGQEVILRCVPISNHLYFYWYRQILGQKVEFLVSFYNNEISEKSEIFDDQFSVERPDGSNFTLKIRSTKLEDSAMYFCASRRDSPGELFFGEGSRLTVL.

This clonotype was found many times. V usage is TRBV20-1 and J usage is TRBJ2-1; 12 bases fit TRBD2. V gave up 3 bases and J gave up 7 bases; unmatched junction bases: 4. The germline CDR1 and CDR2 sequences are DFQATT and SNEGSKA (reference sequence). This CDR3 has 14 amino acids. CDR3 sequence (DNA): TGCAGTGCTAGTCGGACTAGCGGGAAGAATGAGCAGTTCTTC. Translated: CSASRTSGKNEQFF.

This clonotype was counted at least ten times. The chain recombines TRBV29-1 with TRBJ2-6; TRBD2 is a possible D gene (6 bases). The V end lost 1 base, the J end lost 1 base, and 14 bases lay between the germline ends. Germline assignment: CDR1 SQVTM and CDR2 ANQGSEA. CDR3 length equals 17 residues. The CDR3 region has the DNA TGCAGCGTTGAAGTGGGGCCTGGGGGGTCTGGGGCCAACGTCCTGACTTTC. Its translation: CSVEVGPGGSGANVLTF.

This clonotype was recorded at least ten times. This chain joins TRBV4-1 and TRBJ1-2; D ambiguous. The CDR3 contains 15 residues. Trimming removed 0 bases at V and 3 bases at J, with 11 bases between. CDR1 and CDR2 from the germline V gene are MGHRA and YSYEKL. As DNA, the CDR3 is TGCGCCAGCAGCCAAGACCCCACAGATTACTATGGCTACACCTTC. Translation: CASSQDPTDYYGYTF.

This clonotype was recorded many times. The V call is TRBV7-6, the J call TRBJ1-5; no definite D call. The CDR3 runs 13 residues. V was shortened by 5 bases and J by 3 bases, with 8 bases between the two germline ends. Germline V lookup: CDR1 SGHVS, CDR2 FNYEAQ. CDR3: CASSQHDNQPQHF. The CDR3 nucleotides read TGTGCCAGCAGCCAACACGACAATCAGCCCCAGCATTTT.

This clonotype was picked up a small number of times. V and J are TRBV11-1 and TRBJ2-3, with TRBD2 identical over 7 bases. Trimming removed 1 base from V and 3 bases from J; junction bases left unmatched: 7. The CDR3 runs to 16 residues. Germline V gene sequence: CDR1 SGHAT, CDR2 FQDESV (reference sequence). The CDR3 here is CASSLVGGLETDTQYF. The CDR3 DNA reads TGTGCCAGCAGCTTAGTCGGTGGACTAGAGACAGATACGCAGTATTTT.

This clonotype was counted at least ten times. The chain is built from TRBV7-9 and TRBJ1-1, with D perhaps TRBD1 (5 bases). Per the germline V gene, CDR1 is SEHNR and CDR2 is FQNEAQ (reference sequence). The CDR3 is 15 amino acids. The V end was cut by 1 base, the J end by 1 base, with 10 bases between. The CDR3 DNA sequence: TGTGCCAGCAGCTTAGGCCCGGGGCAGAACACTGAAGCTTTCTTT. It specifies CASSLGPGQNTEAFF.

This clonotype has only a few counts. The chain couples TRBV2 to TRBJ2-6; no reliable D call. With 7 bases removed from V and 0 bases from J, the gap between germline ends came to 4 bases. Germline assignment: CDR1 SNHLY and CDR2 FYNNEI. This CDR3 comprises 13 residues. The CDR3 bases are TGTGCCAGCATGCTCTCTGGGGCCAACGTCCTGACTTTC. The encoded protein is CASMLSGANVLTF.

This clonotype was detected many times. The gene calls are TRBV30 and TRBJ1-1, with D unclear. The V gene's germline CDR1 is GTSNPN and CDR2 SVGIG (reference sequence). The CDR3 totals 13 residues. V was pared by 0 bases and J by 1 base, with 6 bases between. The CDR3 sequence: CAWSVSANTEAFF. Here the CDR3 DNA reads TGTGCCTGGAGTGTTTCTGCGAACACTGAAGCTTTCTTT.

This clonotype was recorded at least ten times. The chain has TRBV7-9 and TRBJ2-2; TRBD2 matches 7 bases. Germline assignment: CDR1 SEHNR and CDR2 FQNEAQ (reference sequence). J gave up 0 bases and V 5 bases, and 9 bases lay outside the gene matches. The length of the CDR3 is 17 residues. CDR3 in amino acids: CASSRPSGDANTGELFF. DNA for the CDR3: TGTGCCAGCAGCCGCCCAAGCGGGGACGCGAACACCGGGGAGCTGTTTTTT.

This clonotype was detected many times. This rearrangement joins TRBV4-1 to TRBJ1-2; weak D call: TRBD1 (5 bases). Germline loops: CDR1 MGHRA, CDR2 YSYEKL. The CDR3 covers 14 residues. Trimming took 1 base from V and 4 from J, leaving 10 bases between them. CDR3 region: CASSQVPGSYGYTF. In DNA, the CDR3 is TGCGCCAGCAGCCAAGTCCCAGGGTCCTATGGCTACACCTTC.

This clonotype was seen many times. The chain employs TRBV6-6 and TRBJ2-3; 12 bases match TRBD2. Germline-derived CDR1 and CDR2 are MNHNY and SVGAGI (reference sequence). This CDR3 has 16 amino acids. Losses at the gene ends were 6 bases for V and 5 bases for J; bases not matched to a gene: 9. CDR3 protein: CASSVTSGGQGDTQYF. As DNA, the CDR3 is TGTGCCAGCAGCGTAACTAGCGGGGGGCAGGGAGATACGCAGTATTTT.

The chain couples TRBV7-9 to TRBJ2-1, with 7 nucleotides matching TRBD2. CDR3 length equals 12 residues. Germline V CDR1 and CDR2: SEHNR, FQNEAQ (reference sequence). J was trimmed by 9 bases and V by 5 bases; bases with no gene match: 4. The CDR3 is CASSRAGLEQFF. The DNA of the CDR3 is TGTGCCAGCAGCCGAGCGGGACTTGAGCAGTTCTTC.

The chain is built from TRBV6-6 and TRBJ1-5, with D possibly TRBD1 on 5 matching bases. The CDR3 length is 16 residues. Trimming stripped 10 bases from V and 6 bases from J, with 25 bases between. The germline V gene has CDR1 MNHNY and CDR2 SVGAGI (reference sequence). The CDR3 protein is CATQLYLRGVVQPQHF. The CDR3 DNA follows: TGTGCCACCCAGTTGTATCTGCGGGGGGTTGTTCAGCCCCAGCATTTT.